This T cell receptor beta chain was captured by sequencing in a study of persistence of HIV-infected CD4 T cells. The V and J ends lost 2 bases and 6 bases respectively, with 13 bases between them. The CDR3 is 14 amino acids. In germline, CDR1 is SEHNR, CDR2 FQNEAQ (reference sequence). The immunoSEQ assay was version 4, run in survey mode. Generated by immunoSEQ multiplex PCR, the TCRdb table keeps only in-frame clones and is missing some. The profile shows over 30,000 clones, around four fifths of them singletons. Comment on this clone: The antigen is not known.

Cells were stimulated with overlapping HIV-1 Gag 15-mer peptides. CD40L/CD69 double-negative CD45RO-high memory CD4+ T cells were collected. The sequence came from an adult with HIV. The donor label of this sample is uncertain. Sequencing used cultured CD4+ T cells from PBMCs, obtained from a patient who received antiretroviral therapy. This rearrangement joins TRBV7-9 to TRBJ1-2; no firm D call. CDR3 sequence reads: CASSLMSGVDGYTF. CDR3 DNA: TGTGCCAGCAGCTTAATGTCAGGCGTGGATGGCTACACCTTC.